This T cell receptor (beta chain) was sequenced in a study of Ad26.COV2.S vaccination and SARS-CoV-2 variants. Overall study context: Recipients of Ad26.COV2.S got it intramuscularly, once or twice 56 days apart.

The assay was immunoSEQ multiplex PCR, and TCRdb's table has in-frame clones only and misses some. The top ten clones hold more than 10% of a sample with 430,000 or so clones, about 93% of them seen once. Treatment defined: 19 received Ad26.COV2.S at low or high dose, single or two shots; roughly 5 received placebo; per-sample allocation not given. Specimen acquisition occurred on day 63 following the initial vaccine or placebo injection. The receptor was isolated from a person between 18 and 65 years old who received the Ad26.COV2.S COVID-19 vaccine or a placebo. The sequences come from peripheral blood, collected in a trial of Ad26.COV2.S vaccine versus placebo.

CDR3 bases: TGCAGTGCTAGTCTGGCGGGAGGGCCGGATGAGCAGTTCTTC. Encoded protein: CSASLAGGPDEQFF. The V and J genes are TRBV20-1 and TRBJ2-1; 9 positions agree with TRBD2. The germline gives CDR1 DFQATT, CDR2 SNEGSKA (reference sequence). The J segment lost 8 bases and the V segment lost 3 bases, leaving 8 bases of the junction unmatched. The CDR3 covers 14 residues.